This T cell receptor beta chain appears in the sequencing data of a study of T cell responses to AZD1222 COVID-19 vaccine. Study in general: Second-dose groups at about 4 or about 12 weeks were pooled.

Profiled with immunoSEQ multiplex PCR; TCRdb holds only in-frame clones, not every one. The sample lists roughly 99,000 clones, about 90% occurring once. Whole-study findings and limits: Increased Spike-specific TCR breadth and depth were observed after two AZD1222 doses. Close to half of spike-specific TCRs reportedly recognize unmutated variant regions.

Concerning this clone: Its antigen remains unknown.

Germline CDR1 reads SGHTA; CDR2 reads FQGNSA. This CDR3 region has 14 residues. V was cut by 4 bases and J by 1 base, with 11 bases left in between. The TCR comes from an adult in good health. Sequencing used peripheral blood, obtained on day 0 of AZD1222 vaccination. The chain joins TRBV7-2 to TRBJ2-7; D is ambiguous. The CDR3 region has the DNA TGTGCCAGCAGCTCCCTAGTGGCTTCCTACGAGCAGTACTTC. Translated, it gives CASSSLVASYEQYF.